These 4 T cell receptor beta chains originate from one sample sequenced in a study of early T cells in non-severe SARS-CoV-2 infection. TCRdb re-called the 5' RACE reads through MiXCR, storing one row per CDR3 protein. Of 70,000 or so distinct CDR3 sequences in the sample, around 13% were seen once. The material sequenced was whole blood. The receptors were sampled from an adult who was a healthcare worker with PCR-confirmed SARS-CoV-2 infection or an uninfected control (not recorded which).

The rearrangement uses TRBV27 and TRBJ1-2; the match to TRBD1 covers 7 bases. Trimming took 4 bases from V and 4 from J; bases not matched to a gene: 6. In germline, CDR1 is MNHEY, CDR2 SMNVEV (reference sequence). The CDR3 is 14 residues long. Here the CDR3 reads CASSSGTVGYGYTF. CDR3 DNA: TGTGCCAGCAGTTCAGGGACAGTCGGCTATGGCTACACCTTC.

Many counts were recorded for this clonotype. The chain uses TRBV7-6 and TRBJ2-7; 9 nucleotides align to TRBD2. With V trimmed by 1 base and J by 2 bases, 6 bases remained unmatched. The CDR3 is 16 residues long. Looked up from germline, CDR1 is SGHVS and CDR2 is FNYEAQ. The CDR3 reads CASSLGQSSGTYEQYF. The CDR3 DNA sequence: TGTGCCAGCAGCTTAGGTCAATCTAGCGGGACCTACGAGCAGTACTTC.

This clonotype was counted many times. The chain combines TRBV2 with TRBJ1-4; D is perhaps TRBD1 (5 bases). The CDR3 is 15 residues long. With 7 bases removed from V and 0 bases from J, the gap between germline ends came to 12 bases. Germline-derived CDR1 and CDR2 are SNHLY and FYNNEI. CDR3 nucleotides: TGTGCCAGCAACGCCGACAGTTCAACTAATGAAAAACTGTTTTTT. It is translated as CASNADSSTNEKLFF.

The chain employs TRBV6-1 and TRBJ1-6; D remains unclear. V was trimmed by 1 base and J by 7 bases, leaving 11 bases between them. The germline V gene encodes CDR1 MNHNS and CDR2 SASEGT. The CDR3 has 15 residues. CDR3 sequence: CASSEGSFGNSPLHF. The CDR3 region has the DNA TGTGCCAGCAGTGAAGGCAGTTTTGGGAATTCACCCCTCCACTTT.